This T cell receptor (beta chain) comes out of a study of blood T cell repertoires in COVID-19. CDR3 length equals 17 residues. The germline V gene encodes CDR1 SEHNR and CDR2 FQNEAQ (reference sequence). V shed 5 bases and J shed 7 bases, with 23 bases lying between them. Generated by immunoSEQ multiplex PCR, the TCRdb table keeps only in-frame clones and is missing some. The sample lists about 140,000 clones; around 87% were seen once. Those who participated ranged in age from about 18 to 89 years and resided in approximately 26 US areas. The chain recombines TRBV7-9 with TRBJ1-4; tentative D call: TRBD1 (5 bases). The sample consisted of PBMCs or T cells enriched from blood (not recorded which). This receptor was identified in a man in his 60s who had recovered from COVID-19. CDR3: CASSPAGFGGGGEKLFF. In DNA form, the CDR3 reads TGTGCCAGCAGCCCAGCGGGGTTCGGGGGAGGTGGTGAAAAACTGTTTTTT.